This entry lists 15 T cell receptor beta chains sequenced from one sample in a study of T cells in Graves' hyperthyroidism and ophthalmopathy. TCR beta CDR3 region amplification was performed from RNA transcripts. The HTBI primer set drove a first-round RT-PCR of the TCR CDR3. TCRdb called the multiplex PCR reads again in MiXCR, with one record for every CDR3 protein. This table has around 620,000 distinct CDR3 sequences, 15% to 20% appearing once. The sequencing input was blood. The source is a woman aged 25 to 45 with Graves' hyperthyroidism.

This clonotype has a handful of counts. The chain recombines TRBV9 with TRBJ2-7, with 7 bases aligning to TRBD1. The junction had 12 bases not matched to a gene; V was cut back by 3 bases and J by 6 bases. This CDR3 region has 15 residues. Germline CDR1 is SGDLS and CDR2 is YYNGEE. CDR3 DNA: TGTGCCAGCAGCGCTTCCGGACAGGAGATTGTCGAGCAGTACTTC. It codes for CASSASGQEIVEQYF.

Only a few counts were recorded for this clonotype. CDR3 loop: CASSAQGAFLDEQFF. The CDR3 coding sequence is TGTGCCAGCAGCGCCCAGGGGGCGTTTCTCGATGAGCAGTTCTTC. The chain uses TRBV9 and TRBJ2-1; 8 nucleotides agree with TRBD1. The V and J ends lost 3 bases and 8 bases, in that order; junction bases with no gene match: 10. This CDR3 is built from 15 residues. CDR1 and CDR2 (germline): SGDLS, YYNGEE.

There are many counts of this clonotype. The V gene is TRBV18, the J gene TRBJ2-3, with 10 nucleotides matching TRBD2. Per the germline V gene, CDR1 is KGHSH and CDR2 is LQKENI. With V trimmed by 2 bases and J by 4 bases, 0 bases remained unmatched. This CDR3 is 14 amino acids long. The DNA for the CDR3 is TGTGCCAGCTCACCAGGACTAGCGGCAGATACGCAGTATTTT. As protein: CASSPGLAADTQYF.

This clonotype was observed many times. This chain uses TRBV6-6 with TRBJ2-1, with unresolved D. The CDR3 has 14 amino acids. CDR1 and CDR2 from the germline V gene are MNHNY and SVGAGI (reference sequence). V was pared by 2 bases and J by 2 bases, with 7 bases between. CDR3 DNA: TGTGCCAGCAGTTACGACGCCACCTACAATGAGCAGTTCTTC. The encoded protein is CASSYDATYNEQFF.

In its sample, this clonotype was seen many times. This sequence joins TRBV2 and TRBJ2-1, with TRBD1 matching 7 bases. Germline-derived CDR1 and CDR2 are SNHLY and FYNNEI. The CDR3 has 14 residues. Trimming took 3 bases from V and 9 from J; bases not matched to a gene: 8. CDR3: CASSDRPRGIEQFF. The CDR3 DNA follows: TGTGCCAGCAGTGACCGACCCAGGGGGATTGAGCAGTTCTTC.

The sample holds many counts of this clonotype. The CDR3 DNA reads TGCAGCGTCCAGGGGTACACAGATACGCAGTATTTT. Encoded protein: CSVQGYTDTQYF. The chain employs TRBV29-1 and TRBJ2-3; D is perhaps TRBD1 (6 bases). This CDR3 is built from 12 residues. The germline gives CDR1 SQVTM, CDR2 ANQGSEA. V was pared by 6 bases and J by 2 bases, with 9 bases between.

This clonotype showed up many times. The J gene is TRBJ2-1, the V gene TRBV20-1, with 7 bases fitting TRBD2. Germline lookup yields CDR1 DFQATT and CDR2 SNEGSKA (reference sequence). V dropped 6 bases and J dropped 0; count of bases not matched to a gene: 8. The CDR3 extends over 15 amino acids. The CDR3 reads CSADDGRASYNEQFF. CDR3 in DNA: TGCAGTGCCGACGATGGGAGGGCCTCCTACAATGAGCAGTTCTTC.

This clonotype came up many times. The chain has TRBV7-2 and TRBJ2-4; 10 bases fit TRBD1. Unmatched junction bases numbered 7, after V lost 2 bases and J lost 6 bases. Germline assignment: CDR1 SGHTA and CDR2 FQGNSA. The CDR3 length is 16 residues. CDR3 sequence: CASSLRGGTGVNIQYF. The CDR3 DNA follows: TGTGCCAGCAGCTTAAGGGGGGGGACAGGGGTAAACATTCAGTACTTC.

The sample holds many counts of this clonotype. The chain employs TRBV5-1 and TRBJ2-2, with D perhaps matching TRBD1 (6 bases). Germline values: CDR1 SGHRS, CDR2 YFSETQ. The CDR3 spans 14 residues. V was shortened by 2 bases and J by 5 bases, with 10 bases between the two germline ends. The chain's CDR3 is CASSLQGGTGELFF. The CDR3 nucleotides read TGCGCCAGCAGCTTACAGGGTGGGACCGGGGAGCTGTTTTTT.

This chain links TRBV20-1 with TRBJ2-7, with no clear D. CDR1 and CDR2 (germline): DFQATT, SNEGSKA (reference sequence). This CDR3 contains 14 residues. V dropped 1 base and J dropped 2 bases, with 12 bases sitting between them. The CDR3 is CSARGADSTYEQYF. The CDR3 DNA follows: TGCAGTGCTAGAGGGGCAGATTCCACCTACGAGCAGTACTTC.

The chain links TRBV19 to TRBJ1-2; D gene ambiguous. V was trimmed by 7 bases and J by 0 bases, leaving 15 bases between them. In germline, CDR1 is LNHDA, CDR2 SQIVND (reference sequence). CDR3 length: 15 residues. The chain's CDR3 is CASTITHAANYGYTF. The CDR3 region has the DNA TGTGCCAGTACGATTACCCACGCTGCTAACTATGGCTACACCTTC.

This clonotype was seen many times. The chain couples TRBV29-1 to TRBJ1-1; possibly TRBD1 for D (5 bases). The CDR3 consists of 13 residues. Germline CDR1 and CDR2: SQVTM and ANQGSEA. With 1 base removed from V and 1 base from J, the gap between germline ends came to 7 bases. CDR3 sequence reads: CSVEGQPNTEAFF. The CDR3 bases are TGCAGCGTTGAAGGACAGCCGAACACTGAAGCTTTCTTT. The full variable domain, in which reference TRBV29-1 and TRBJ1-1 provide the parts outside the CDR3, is SAVISQKPSRDICQRGTSLTIQCQVDSQVTMMFWYRQQPGQSLTLIATANQGSEATYESGFVIDKFPISRPNLTFSTLTVSNMSPEDSSIYLCSVEGQPNTEAFFGQGTRLTVV.

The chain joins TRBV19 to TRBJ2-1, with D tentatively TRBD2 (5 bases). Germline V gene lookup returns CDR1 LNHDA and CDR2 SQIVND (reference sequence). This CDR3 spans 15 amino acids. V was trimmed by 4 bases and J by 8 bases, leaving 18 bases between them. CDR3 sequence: CASSRRTYLGDEQFF. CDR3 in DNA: TGTGCCAGTAGTAGACGGACTTACCTCGGGGATGAGCAGTTCTTC.

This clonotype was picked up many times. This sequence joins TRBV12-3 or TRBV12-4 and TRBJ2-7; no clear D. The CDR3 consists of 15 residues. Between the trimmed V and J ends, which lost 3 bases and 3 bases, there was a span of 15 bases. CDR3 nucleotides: TGTGCCAGCAGTTTTTCGGCGTCCCGCCACTACGAGCAGTACTTC. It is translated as CASSFSASRHYEQYF.

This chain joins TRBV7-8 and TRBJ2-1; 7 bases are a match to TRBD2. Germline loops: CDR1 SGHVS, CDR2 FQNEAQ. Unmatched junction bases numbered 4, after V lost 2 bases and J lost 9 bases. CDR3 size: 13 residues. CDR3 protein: CASSLNGRSEQFF. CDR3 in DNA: TGTGCCAGCAGCTTAAACGGGAGGAGTGAGCAGTTCTTC.